This T cell receptor beta chain was recovered during a study of blood T cell repertoires in COVID-19. Trimming took off 2 bases at V and 3 bases at J, with 14 bases between the two ends. The germline gives CDR1 MDHEN, CDR2 SYDVKM. The CDR3 sequence is 16 residues long. Assay used: immunoSEQ multiplex PCR; TCRdb lists only in-frame clones, some missing. The sample has tens of thousands of clones; about 89% are singletons. This clonotype was obtained from a man between 65 and 79 years old with active COVID-19. Sequenced material: peripheral blood. The chain carries TRBV28 and TRBJ1-3, with no clear D. The CDR3 spells CASSLDGESSGNTIYF. CDR3 coding DNA: TGTGCCAGCAGTTTAGACGGGGAATCGAGTGGAAACACCATATATTTT.